The table lists the clone carrying this T cell receptor (beta chain) with many counts. No antigen is known for it. This entry comes from a study of T cells in Graves' hyperthyroidism and ophthalmopathy. Study context: Initial diagnosis, before any treatment, was when peripheral blood was collected. Study-wide points: Ophthalmopathy was predicted by the model a median of about 6.5 months ahead of onset.

PBMCs stemmed from 8.5 to 10 ml fresh peripheral blood. V was pared by 1 base and J by 4 bases, with 6 bases of the junction left unmatched. CDR1 and CDR2 (germline): SGHAT, FQNNGV. The length of the CDR3 is 15 residues. RNA transcripts provided the source from which TCR beta CDR3 regions were amplified. HTBI primers were used for first-round RT-PCR of the TCR CDR3. One entry per CDR3 protein, called by TCRdb with MiXCR from the multiplex PCR reads. The repertoire consists of a few hundred thousand distinct CDR3 sequences, with roughly 20% occurring once and the leading ten covering about 16%. The sequenced sample consisted of blood. This sequence was found in a woman aged 40 to 50 with Graves' ophthalmopathy. This sequence joins TRBV11-2 and TRBJ2-5; TRBD1 aligns across 7 bases. The CDR3, as DNA: TGTGCCAGCAGCTTAGTAGGGGGCGAGCGAGAGACCCAGTACTTC. Encoded protein: CASSLVGGERETQYF.